This T cell receptor (beta chain) was sequenced in a study of cytomegalovirus exposure and HLA in healthy donors (dated by TCRdb to about 2017). Broadly, across the study: According to an earlier analysis of 587 of the donors, about 190 million T cells yielded 117 million unique TCR beta sequences and about 300 Gb of sequence data. To decide whether each TCR beta V gene segment behaved as functional or pseudogenic, an earlier analysis of fewer than 750 of the donors relied on high-throughput TCR beta sequencing. Besides the first cohort of approximately 670 subjects, a separate validation cohort made up of over a hundred different subjects was used. About five DR-DQ haplotypes were treated as single units for association and clustering because of strong linkage in the cohort. To predict cytomegalovirus infection status, the study combined high-throughput TCR immunosequencing, statistical association of individual TCRs with disease status, and machine learning. Donor age, sex, ethnicity and CMV serostatus were collected together with the repertoire data. The genetic ancestry cluster associated with self-reported Caucasian donors included about 81% of the 300 to 450 genotyped donors. Using immunosequencing, the study profiled T cell repertoires from approximately 700 subjects and related those repertoires to cytomegalovirus serostatus. The study aimed to test whether cataloging public T cell receptors could reveal signatures of past pathogen exposure. Typing coverage differed by locus: A, B, C, DRB1 and DQB1 were typed in roughly 629-630 donors, DQA1 in about 510, DPA1 in 600 to 610, and DPB1 in 472. The later analysis used no new phenotypic data to find candidate immune exposures, relying instead on TCR beta sequences and their occurrence across donors. A later analysis re-examined previously published TCR beta repertoires from 500 to 700 donors and added high-resolution HLA genotyping to investigate patterns of TCR occurrence. An early release that covered roughly 600 HLA-typed donors contained 250 to 350 gigabases of sequencing data and tens of millions of unique TCR sequences. Among around 400 genotyped donors of the cohort, an average of around 250,000 unique TCR beta nucleotide sequences was sequenced per donor, of which roughly 17% were non-productive. All discovery cohort repertoires had been generated on a single sequencing platform. In a later genetic analysis, genome-wide SNP genotypes for about 55% of the roughly 700 donors were used, and that subset was treated as a discovery cohort. Both class I and class II loci were covered by HLA typing, at four-digit resolution. Paper-wide results and their limitations: The sequencing pipeline was judged likely to have produced a cluster of highly shared sequence variants as a technical artifact. HLA typing was unavailable for some donors at each locus, so association tests used only the typed subset. A later genetic analysis associated a missense DCLRE1C variant with V-gene and J-gene trimming of TCR beta chains, and an independent cohort replicated the association. A further reported finding was that TCR beta sequences accurately predicted the HLA-A and HLA-B alleles for most subjects in the first cohort. A few of the identified cytomegalovirus-associated TCR beta chains were confirmed in vitro to be specific for cytomegalovirus antigens. In a later analysis, HLA-associated TCR beta chains were found to be more clonally expanded and to have lower generation probabilities than equally common non-associated chains. Correlated functional status among segregating V segments might reflect linkage disequilibrium, but an unknown experimental factor could not be ruled out. According to a later analysis, parvovirus B19, influenza, CMV and Epstein-Barr virus appeared linked to several top co-occurrence clusters. According to a later genetic analysis, donors in an Asian-associated ancestry cluster had fewer N-insertions in productive TCRs than the approximately 700-donor mean. Immune exposure information for the cohort was limited to CMV serostatus. In this cohort, only TCR beta chains were sequenced, and detectable features were limited by the absence of alpha or paired-chain data. Roughly uniform sequencing depth across donors was assumed in presence/absence analyses, although this assumption may not hold. Most CMV-associated TCR beta chains appeared to be HLA-restricted in a later analysis, and the HLA associations seemed to be driven largely by CMV exposure. A later analysis found that TCR association rates varied across HLA loci, with DRB1 alleles showing the most associated TCRs and HLA-C alleles the fewest. A total of roughly 160 TCR beta chains were listed by the study as associated with cytomegalovirus. The classifier was reported to diagnose cytomegalovirus status with high specificity and sensitivity in both the original cohort and the validation cohort. Most TCR sequences were observed very rarely across donors, whereas some public TCRs were present in many individuals. In a later analysis, 16,951 TCR beta sequences were associated with specific HLA alleles at a false discovery rate of 0.05. The authors suggested that the approach could potentially be generalized to other disease states and immunological phenotypes. In an earlier analysis of approximately 590 of the donors, most TCR beta V segments were observed in productive rearrangements about 87% or about 30% of the time, broadly matching IMGT annotations. Because counts were too low, more than 15 rarely observed V segments, including chromosome 9 orphons, were left out of the earlier analysis of some 600 of the donors. The 87-base-pair reads could not distinguish some IMGT-functional V segments, including TRBV6-2 and TRBV6-3, so those segments were excluded. Strong co-occurrence of HLA alleles, especially DR and DQ, made assigning TCR associations to individual alleles difficult.

The trim is 7 bases for V and 0 bases for J, with a gap of 10 bases between the germline ends. Reading from cysteine to phenylalanine, the CDR3 counts 12 amino acids. Just the 36-base CDR3 DNA is kept, in frame starting at base 1. The germline V gene provides CDR1 SQVTM and CDR2 ANQGSEA. With regard to this clone: Its recognized antigen is unknown. Base quality data are lacking; no much larger clone is found one base away.

The cohort consisted of 670 or so healthy bone marrow donors. At the time of sampling, all cohort members were nominally healthy, though unrecorded immune exposures were likely present. The donor was CMV seropositive and belonged to the group of 250 to 300 seropositive cohort members. A peripheral blood sample was provided by each donor, and peripheral blood mononuclear cells were used for TCR beta sequencing. Genomic DNA extraction from the blood cell samples was performed with the Qiagen DNeasy Blood Extraction Kit. Library creation used the immunoSEQ multiplex PCR assay. For the multiplex PCR, a mixture combining 60 forward primers for TCR Vbeta segments and 13 reverse primers for TCR Jbeta segments was used. Amplification of the CDR3 region of rearranged TCR beta genes was performed with a multiplex PCR assay on genomic DNA. The amplified TCR beta libraries were sequenced on the Illumina HiSeq System as 87-base-pair reads. Concerning the study's data processing: Across the 700 or so repertoires, a later analysis counted approximately 75 million unique TCR beta chains, some 11 million of which were shared by at least two donors. Raw reads were error-corrected and collapsed into unique sequences by a nearest-neighbor algorithm in which closely related sequences were merged to remove PCR and sequencing errors. CDR3 sequences were aligned to IMGT reference sequences to assign V, D and J gene segments. Each retained sequence needed at least a six-nucleotide match to both a V gene segment and a J gene segment. A rearrangement was called productive if the CDR3 had no stop codons and remained in frame with V and J, and every other rearrangement was called non-productive. Following IMGT convention, CDR3 was defined as the stretch from the second conserved V-encoded cysteine to the conserved J-encoded phenylalanine. In an earlier analysis of around 640 of the donors, sequences lacking an unambiguous match to a single V gene segment were excluded. An earlier analysis of several hundred of the donors classified V segments as functional when productive rearrangements were above 56.7% and as segregating when the standard deviation between donors was above 5%. A statistical classification framework was built to diagnose cytomegalovirus status from the catalog of TCR beta chain sequences. V and J gene assignment, in a later analysis, came from comparing TCR nucleotide sequences with IMGT/GENE-DB human TR gene sequences. The TCRdist pipeline was used in a later analysis to assign CDR3 sequences and most-parsimonious VDJ recombination scenarios. A later analysis defined each TCR beta chain by its CDR3 amino acid sequence plus V-gene family, and excluded reads lacking a unique V-gene family. As a way to deal with suspected cross-contamination and a sequencing artifact, a later analysis dropped over 550 nucleotide sequences that were highly shared and had low generation probability. In a later analysis, a clonal expansion index was calculated for each public chain from normalized within-repertoire ranks of inferred template counts. In a later analysis, generation probabilities were computed using a VDJ recombination model fitted to out-of-frame rearrangements, and the results were checked against IGoR. In a later analysis, hypergeometric tests were used to score TCR-TCR, TCR-HLA and TCR-CMV co-occurrence, with a repertoire-size bias correction applied to TCR pairs. A later analysis estimated false discovery rates by permuting HLA or CMV assignments 20 times. In a later analysis, co-occurring TCRs were grouped with DBSCAN, and TCRdist sequence similarity was added when clustering was performed within HLA-allele-positive subsets. Repertoires with fewer than 30,000 or more than 120,000 public chains, plus five repertoires with anomalous nucleotide sharing, were excluded from co-occurrence clustering. In its TCRdb copy, this immuneACCESS table keeps in-frame sequences only and misses some clones. Where compared with another copy, unresolved V genes explain less than half of these, and the others have no known cause. V and J calls and clone size are copied from that table; D and trimming were computed from the DNA. The sample includes around 88,000 clones, with just under 80% observed a single time. In total, the top ten clones hold roughly 4% of the sample.

Sequenced: PBMCs. This chain joins TRBV29-1 to TRBJ2-7; perhaps TRBD2 is the D gene, with 6 bases matching. This clonotype was obtained from a woman between 40 and 55 years old in good health and CMV-seropositive. The nucleotide sequence reads as follows: TGCAGCGCCCGGGAGCCCTCCTACGAGCAGTACTTC. Its protein reads: CSAREPSYEQYF.